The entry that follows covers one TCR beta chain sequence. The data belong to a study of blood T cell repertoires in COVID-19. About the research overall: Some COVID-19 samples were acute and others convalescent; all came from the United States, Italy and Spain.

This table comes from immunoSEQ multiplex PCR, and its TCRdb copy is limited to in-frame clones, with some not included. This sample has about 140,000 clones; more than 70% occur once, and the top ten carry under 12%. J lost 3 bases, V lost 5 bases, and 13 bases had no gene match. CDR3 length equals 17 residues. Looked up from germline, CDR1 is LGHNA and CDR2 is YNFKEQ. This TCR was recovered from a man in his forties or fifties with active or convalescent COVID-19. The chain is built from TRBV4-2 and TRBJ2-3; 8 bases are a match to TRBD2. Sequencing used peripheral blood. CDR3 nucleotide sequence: TGTGCCAGCAGCTTTACCCAGCGGGAGATGAGAACAGATACGCAGTATTTT. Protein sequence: CASSFTQREMRTDTQYF.